This passage covers 24 T cell receptor beta chains from one sample sequenced in a study of CD8+CD57+ T cells in acquired aplastic anemia. The study profiled TCR beta VDJ and CDR3 using genomic DNA as template. TCRdb re-derived calls from the reads in MiXCR, one entry per CDR3 protein. The sample shows around 250,000 distinct CDR3 sequences, approximately 86% of them seen only once. It was patients with CD8+CD57+ cell expansion by flow cytometry who were chosen for sequencing. The sequenced material came from sorted CD4+, CD8+, or CD8+CD57+ T cells (not recorded which) from PBMCs. The receptor set was obtained from a human donor with aplastic anemia.

The chain uses TRBV10-2 and TRBJ1-2; D unclear. Germline V gives CDR1 WSHSY, CDR2 SAAADI. The CDR3 has 15 residues. The V and J ends lost 2 bases and 4 bases respectively, with 14 bases between them. CDR3 bases: TGCGCCAGCAGTGAGACTGGCAGTCCCCTCTATGGCTACACCTTC. Amino acid sequence: CASSETGSPLYGYTF.

A word on this clonotype: The final CDR3 position lacks the conserved phenylalanine or tryptophan, pointing to a likely read error. Because the CDR3's place on the DNA is in doubt, the DNA is left out and the CDR3 is given as listed by TCRdb. The chain employs TRBV7-9 and TRBJ2-3; the table's D call of TRBD2 was not tested on the DNA. CDR1 SEHNR and CDR2 FQNEAQ come from the germline V gene (reference sequence). Both ends counted, the CDR3 spans 13 residues. This CDR3 is CANEVAAYEATQY.

The V call is TRBV9, the J call TRBJ1-1; no definite D call. Germline CDR1 SGDLS, CDR2 YYNGEE. CDR3 length equals 16 residues. The ends were cut back, 5 bases at V and 0 bases at J, with 17 bases in the middle. CDR3 coding DNA: TGTGCCAGCAGAGTGACTTCCGTCGTCTTGAACACTGAAGCTTTCTTT. Protein: CASRVTSVVLNTEAFF.

The gene calls are TRBV7-9 and TRBJ2-1, with TRBD2 matching 9 bases. The CDR3 sequence is 16 residues long. Trimming removed 1 base from V and 9 bases from J; junction bases left unmatched: 10. Germline CDR1 reads SEHNR; CDR2 reads FQNEAQ (reference sequence). CDR3 nucleotide sequence: TGTGCCAGCAGCTTAGAAAGCAGCGGGGGGAGTGTTGAGCAGTTCTTC. Amino acid sequence: CASSLESSGGSVEQFF.

This clonotype occurred once. Germline is not matched at one junction end, which may reflect a read error. This chain joins TRBV7-9 and TRBJ2-3; 10 nucleotides match TRBD2. Germline CDR1 and CDR2: SEHNR and FQNEAQ (reference sequence). This CDR3 is built from 13 residues. The CDR3 protein is CASGLAGGPNTHF. The CDR3 DNA is TGTGCCAGCGGGTTAGCGGGAGGACCCAATACGCATTTT.

This clonotype appeared a single time. The junction shows a germline mismatch at one end, possibly a read error. The rearrangement uses TRBV2 and TRBJ2-1, with D tentatively TRBD2 (7 bases). Germline loops: CDR1 SNHLY, CDR2 FYNNEI. The CDR3 contains 13 residues. The CDR3 region is CASGEGGVNAQFF. Written as DNA, the CDR3 is TGTGCCAGCGGGGAGGGGGGGGTAAATGCGCAGTTCTTC.

The J gene is TRBJ2-3, the V gene TRBV7-2, with 7 bases fitting TRBD2. From germline, CDR1 is SGHTA and CDR2 FQGNSA. The length of the CDR3 is 16 residues. Trimming at V came to 0 bases and at J to 1 base, leaving 4 bases not matched to a gene. The CDR3 loop is CASSLAGGPGTDTQYF. As DNA, the CDR3 is TGTGCCAGCAGCTTAGCGGGAGGGCCGGGCACAGATACGCAGTATTTT.

This chain joins TRBV19 and TRBJ2-1, with 7 bases matching TRBD2. The germline V gene encodes CDR1 LNHDA and CDR2 SQIVND (reference sequence). V was pared by 1 base and J by 15 bases, with 18 bases of the junction left unmatched. The CDR3 runs 16 residues. CDR3 DNA: TGTGCCAGTAGTATAGCTAGCGGAGGCTACAATGAGCAGTTGTTCTTC. It is translated as CASSIASGGYNEQLFF.

A word on this clonotype: Since a much larger clone is just one base distant, this may be a read error. Lacking the conserved final phenylalanine or tryptophan, this CDR3 likely reflects a read error. It is unclear where the CDR3 begins or ends on the DNA, so no DNA is shown, and the CDR3 is as TCRdb lists it. The J gene is TRBJ1-5, the V gene TRBV4-1. Germline V gives CDR1 MGHRA, CDR2 YSYEKL. From its first to its last residue, the CDR3 has 8 amino acids. The CDR3 spells CASSQGVA.

As to this clonotype: One end of the junction fails to match germline, which may point to a read error. The chain recombines TRBV7-7 with TRBJ2-1; D unresolved. The CDR3 runs to 16 residues. Germline V CDR1 and CDR2: SSHAT, FNYEAQ (reference sequence). The chain's CDR3 is CASSFQRSNGKDDQFF. The DNA of the CDR3 is TGTGCTAGCAGCTTTCAACGAAGCAATGGGAAGGATGACCAGTTCTTC.

A remark on this clonotype: One end of the junction is discordant with germline, which a read error may explain. V and J are TRBV7-9 and TRBJ1-1, with unresolved D. The CDR3 is 13 residues long. Looked up from germline, CDR1 is SEHNR and CDR2 is FQNEAQ (reference sequence). The CDR3 loop reads CASSLLTNAEAFF. For the CDR3, the DNA is TGTGCCAGCAGCTTACTTACGAACGCTGAAGCTTTCTTT. Supplemented by reference TRBV7-9 and TRBJ1-1, the full variable domain reads DTGVSQNPRHKITKRGQNVTFRCDPISEHNRLYWYRQTLGQGPEFLTYFQNEAQLEKSRLLSDRFSAERPKGSFSTLEIQRTEQGDSAMYLCASSLLTNAEAFFGQGTRLTVV.

The chain couples TRBV7-7 to TRBJ2-1; 7 positions match TRBD2. The CDR3 runs to 13 residues. Trimming took 3 bases from V and 5 from J; bases not matched to a gene: 1. Germline CDR1 SSHAT, CDR2 FNYEAQ (reference sequence). The CDR3, as DNA: TGTGCCAGCAGCTTGACTAGCAACAATGAGCAGTTCTTC. Protein sequence: CASSLTSNNEQFF.

A remark on this clonotype: One junction end does not reproduce the germline sequence, and a read error may be involved. This chain uses TRBV7-8 with TRBJ2-3; 7 bases map to TRBD1. Germline V gene sequence: CDR1 SGHVS, CDR2 FQNEAQ. The CDR3 is 12 residues long. The CDR3 is CASSLEPDGTDF. The CDR3 DNA sequence: TGTGCTAGCAGCTTAGAGCCAGACGGGACAGATTTT.

The chain carries TRBV9 and TRBJ1-2; possibly TRBD1 for D (6 bases). Trimming pared 3 bases from V and 9 bases from J, leaving 24 bases between. Looked up from germline, CDR1 is SGDLS and CDR2 is YYNGEE. CDR3 size: 16 residues. The CDR3, as DNA: TGTGCCAGCAGCGCAGGGGACCAGAGCACAGACACGCGCTACACCTTC. It yields the protein CASSAGDQSTDTRYTF.

The chain carries TRBV20-1 and TRBJ1-1; D uncertain. CDR3 length equals 15 residues. Looked up from germline, CDR1 is DFQATT and CDR2 is SNEGSKA (reference sequence). The CDR3 loop is CSASIYLRKNTEAFF. CDR3 nucleotide sequence: TGCAGCGCCAGTATTTATCTGCGCAAGAACACTGAAGCTTTCTTT.

V is TRBV12-3 or TRBV12-4 and J is TRBJ1-3; D is uncertain. The CDR3 totals 14 residues. The ends were cut back, 3 bases at V and 0 bases at J, with 6 bases in the middle. CDR3 nucleotide sequence: TGTGCCAGCAGTTTGGGTAGCTCTGGAAACACCATATATTTT. It codes for CASSLGSSGNTIYF.

The chain is built from TRBV19 and TRBJ2-1, with 9 bases matching TRBD1. The end of the DNA aligns better with TRBJ2-7, so the J call may be wrong. The CDR3 has 11 amino acids. The germline CDR1 and CDR2 sequences are LNHDA and SQIVND (reference sequence). In nucleotides, the CDR3 is TGTGCCAGTAGTAGGACAGGGGTGCAGTACTTC. Amino acids: CASSRTGVQYF.

V gene TRBV7-2 combines with J gene TRBJ1-2; D remains ambiguous. This CDR3 region has 16 residues. CDR1 and CDR2 (germline): SGHTA, FQGNSA. The V gene lost 1 base and the J gene lost 11 bases, with 23 bases spanning the gap. CDR3 amino acids: CASSLGTSGLRDPYTF. Written as DNA, the CDR3 is TGTGCCAGCAGCTTAGGGACTAGCGGTTTGAGAGACCCATACACCTTC.

About this clonotype: One end of the junction fails to match germline, which may point to a read error. V usage is TRBV7-3 and J usage is TRBJ2-5; D is unresolved. The CDR3 is 15 amino acids. The germline CDR1 and CDR2 sequences are SGHTA and FQGTGA. The CDR3 protein is CASTLAPSANEPQYF. The CDR3 nucleotides are TGTGCCAGCACCTTAGCCCCCAGCGCCAATGAGCCCCAATACTTC. Looking up the rest from reference TRBV7-3 and TRBJ2-5 gives the full variable domain: GAGVSQTPSNKVTEKGKYVELRCDPISGHTALYWYRQSLGQGPEFLIYFQGTGAADDSGLPNDRFFAVRPEGSVSTLKIQRTERGDSAVYLCASTLAPSANEPQYFGPGTRLLVL.

The chain links TRBV7-9 to TRBJ1-2, with D unresolved. This CDR3 is built from 16 residues. Germline CDR1 is SEHNR and CDR2 is FQNEAQ (reference sequence). Trimming took 5 bases from V and 11 from J, leaving 27 bases between them. The CDR3 DNA reads as TGTGCCAGCAGCCCCTCGGCGGGCCGTGGCGTATATCAGTACACCTTC. Its protein is CASSPSAGRGVYQYTF.

On this clonotype: The junction differs from germline at one of its ends, possibly a read error. The chain is built from TRBV9 and TRBJ2-3; TRBD2 agrees at 10 bases. Germline V CDR1 and CDR2: SGDLS, YYNGEE. There are 14 residues in the CDR3. The CDR3 bases are TGTGCCAGCAGGGTAGCGGGGGGCCTCCATAAGCAGTATTTT. As protein: CASRVAGGLHKQYF.

Points on this clonotype: The junction departs from germline at one end; a sequencing error may be responsible. The chain is built from TRBV9 and TRBJ1-2; D remains unclear. Germline loops: CDR1 SGDLS, CDR2 YYNGEE. The CDR3 consists of 13 residues. CDR3 nucleotides: TGCGCCAGCAGCCAAGGCCCTGAAAGTGGCTACACCTTC. The encoded protein is CASSQGPESGYTF. Variable domain in full (rest from reference TRBV9 and TRBJ1-2): DSGVTQTPKHLITATGQRVTLRCSPRSGDLSVYWYQQSLDQGLQFLIQYYNGEERAKGNILERFSAQQFPDLHSELNLSSLELGDSALYFCASSQGPESGYTFGSGTRLTVV.

The chain joins TRBV19 to TRBJ1-2; D is ambiguous. The CDR3 spans 11 residues. Germline V CDR1 and CDR2: LNHDA, SQIVND (reference sequence). Trimming stripped 8 bases from V and 6 bases from J, with 10 bases between. CDR3 region: CASGGRNGYTF. The CDR3 DNA reads as TGTGCCAGTGGAGGGAGGAATGGCTACACCTTC.

The chain employs TRBV11-2 and TRBJ2-3, with D maybe TRBD2 (7 bases). V was clipped by 8 bases and J by 6 bases, with 15 bases between them. The CDR3 runs 13 residues. Germline V lookup: CDR1 SGHAT, CDR2 FQNNGV. In DNA, the CDR3 is TGTGCCAGCGGCGGCGGGGGCAGGGATACGCAGTATTTT. Protein product: CASGGGGRDTQYF.